This TCR beta chain comes out of a study of blood T cell repertoires in COVID-19. Libraries were prepared by immunoSEQ multiplex PCR; TCRdb keeps only in-frame clonotypes and omits some of them. The sample includes about 190,000 clones, less than 90% seen only once; the top ten take less than 20%. This sequence was found in a human donor in a cohort sampled during active COVID-19. Sequencing was performed on peripheral blood.

CDR3 coding DNA: TGCAGTGCTTCCCAAAATGAAAAACTGTTTTTT. Its protein is CSASQNEKLFF. This chain uses TRBV20-1 with TRBJ1-4; D is unclear. Trimming pared 5 bases from V and 5 bases from J, leaving 6 bases between. The germline gives CDR1 DFQATT, CDR2 SNEGSKA (reference sequence). This CDR3 spans 11 amino acids.